This T cell receptor (beta chain) was recovered during a study of shared clonotypes between healthy human individuals. The genomic DNA of each subset was split evenly across several immunoSEQ plates. The protocol was immunoSEQ multiplex PCR, while the TCRdb copy is restricted to in-frame clones and leaves out a portion. The sample has 2 million to 3 million clones, approximately 93% seen once. Losses at the gene ends were 4 bases for V and 1 base for J; bases not matched to a gene: 7. The CDR3 loop spans 15 amino acids. Germline CDR1 SGHAT, CDR2 FQNNGV. Sequencing used naive CD4+ T cells from PBMCs. Noted subset: CD45RA+ positively selected. This clonotype was obtained from a man younger than 30 in good health. Some clones in this sample may be carry-over from other donors' samples. The chain joins TRBV11-2 to TRBJ2-7; 7 bases align to TRBD2. The CDR3 is CASSSLWGGSYEQYF. Written as DNA, the CDR3 is TGTGCCAGCAGCTCCCTTTGGGGGGGATCCTACGAGCAGTACTTC.